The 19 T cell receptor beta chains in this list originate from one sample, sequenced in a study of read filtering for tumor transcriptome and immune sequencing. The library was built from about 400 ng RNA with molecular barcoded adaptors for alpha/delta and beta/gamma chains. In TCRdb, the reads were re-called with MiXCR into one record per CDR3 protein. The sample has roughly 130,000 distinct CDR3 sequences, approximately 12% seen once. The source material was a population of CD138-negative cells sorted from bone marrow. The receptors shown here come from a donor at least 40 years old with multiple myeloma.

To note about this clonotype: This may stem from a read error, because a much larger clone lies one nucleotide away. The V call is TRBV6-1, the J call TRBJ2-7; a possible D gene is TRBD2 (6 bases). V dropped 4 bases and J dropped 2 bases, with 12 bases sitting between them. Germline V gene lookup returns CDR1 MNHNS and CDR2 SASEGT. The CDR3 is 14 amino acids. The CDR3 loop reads CASSVSGWTYEQYV. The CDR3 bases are TGTGCCAGCAGTGTCAGCGGGTGGACCTACGAGCAGTACGTC.

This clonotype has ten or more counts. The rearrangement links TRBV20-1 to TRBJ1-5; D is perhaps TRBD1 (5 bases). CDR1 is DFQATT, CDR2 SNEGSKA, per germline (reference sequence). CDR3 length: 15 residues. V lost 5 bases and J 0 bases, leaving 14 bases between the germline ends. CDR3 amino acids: CSARPRGISNQPQHF. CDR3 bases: TGCAGTGCTCGTCCTCGGGGGATTAGCAATCAGCCCCAGCATTTT.

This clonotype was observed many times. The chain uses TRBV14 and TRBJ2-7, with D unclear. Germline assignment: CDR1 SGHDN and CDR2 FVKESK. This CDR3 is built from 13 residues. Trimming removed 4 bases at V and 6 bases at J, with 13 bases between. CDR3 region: CASSPLTEAEQYF. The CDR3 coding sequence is TGTGCCAGCAGCCCGCTTACAGAGGCCGAGCAGTACTTC.

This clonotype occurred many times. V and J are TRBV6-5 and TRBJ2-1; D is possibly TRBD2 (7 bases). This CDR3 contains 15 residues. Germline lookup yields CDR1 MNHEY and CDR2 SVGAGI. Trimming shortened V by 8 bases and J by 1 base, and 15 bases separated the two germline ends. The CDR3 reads CASVGGPGSYNEQFF. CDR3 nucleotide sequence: TGTGCCAGCGTGGGGGGGCCCGGTTCCTACAATGAGCAGTTCTTC.

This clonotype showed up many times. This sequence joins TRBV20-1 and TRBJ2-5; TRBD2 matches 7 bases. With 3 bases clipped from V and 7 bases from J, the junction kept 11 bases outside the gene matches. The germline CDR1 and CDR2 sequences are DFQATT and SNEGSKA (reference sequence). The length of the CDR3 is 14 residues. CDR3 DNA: TGCAGTGCTAGTTCATTGGCGGGAGCGGGGACCCAGTACTTC. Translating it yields CSASSLAGAGTQYF.

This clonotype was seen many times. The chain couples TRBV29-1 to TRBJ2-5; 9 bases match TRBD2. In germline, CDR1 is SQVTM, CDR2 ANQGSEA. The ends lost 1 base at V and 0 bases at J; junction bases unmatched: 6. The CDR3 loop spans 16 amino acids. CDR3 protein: CSVEVPLAGNQETQYF. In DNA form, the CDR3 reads TGCAGCGTTGAAGTCCCTCTAGCGGGGAACCAAGAGACCCAGTACTTC.

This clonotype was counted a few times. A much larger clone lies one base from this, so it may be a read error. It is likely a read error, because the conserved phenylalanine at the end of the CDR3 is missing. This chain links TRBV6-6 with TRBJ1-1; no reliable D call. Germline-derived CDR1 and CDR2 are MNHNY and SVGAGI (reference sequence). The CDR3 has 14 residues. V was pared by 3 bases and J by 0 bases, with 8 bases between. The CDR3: CASSYEIMNTEAFL. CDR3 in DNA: TGTGCCAGCAGTTATGAGATCATGAACACTGAAGCTTTCCTT.

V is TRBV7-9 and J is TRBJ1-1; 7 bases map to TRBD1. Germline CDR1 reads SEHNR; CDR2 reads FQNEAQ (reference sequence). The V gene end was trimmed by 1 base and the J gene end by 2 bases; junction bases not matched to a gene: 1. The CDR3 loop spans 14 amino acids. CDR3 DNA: TGTGCCAGCAGCTTAGACAGGGGAAACACTGAAGCTTTCTTT. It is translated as CASSLDRGNTEAFF.

CDR3 DNA: TGTGCCTGGAGTGTCGGGGGGGAGCAGTACTTC. It is translated as CAWSVGGEQYF. The genes are TRBV30 and TRBJ2-7; 7 bases are a match to TRBD2. From germline, CDR1 is GTSNPN and CDR2 SVGIG (reference sequence). The CDR3 covers 11 residues. The J segment lost 7 bases and the V segment lost 0 bases, leaving 0 bases of the junction unmatched.

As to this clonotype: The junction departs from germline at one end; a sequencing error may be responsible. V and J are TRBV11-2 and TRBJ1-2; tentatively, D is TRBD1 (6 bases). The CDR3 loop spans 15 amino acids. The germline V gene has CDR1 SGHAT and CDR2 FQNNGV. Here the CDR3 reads CASNLHGRDIHGYTF. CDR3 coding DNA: TGTGCCAGCAACTTACATGGGCGGGACATCCATGGCTACACCTTC.

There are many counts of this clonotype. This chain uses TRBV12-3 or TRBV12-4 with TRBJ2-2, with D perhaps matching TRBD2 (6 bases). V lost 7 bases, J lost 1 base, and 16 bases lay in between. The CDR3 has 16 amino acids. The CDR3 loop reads CASKRRGGENTGELFF. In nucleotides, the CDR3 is TGTGCCAGCAAGAGAAGAGGCGGGGAGAACACCGGGGAGCTGTTTTTT.

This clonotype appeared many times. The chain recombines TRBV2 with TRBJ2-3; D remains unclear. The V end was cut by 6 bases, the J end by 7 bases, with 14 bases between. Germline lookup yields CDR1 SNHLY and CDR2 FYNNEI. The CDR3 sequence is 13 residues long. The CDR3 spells CASSLGPTYTQYF. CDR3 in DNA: TGTGCCAGCAGCCTGGGCCCAACTTATACGCAGTATTTT. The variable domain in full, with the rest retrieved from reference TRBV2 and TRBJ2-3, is EPEVTQTPSHQVTQMGQEVILRCVPISNHLYFYWYRQILGQKVEFLVSFYNNEISEKSEIFDDQFSVERPDGSNFTLKIRSTKLEDSAMYFCASSLGPTYTQYFGPGTRLTVL.

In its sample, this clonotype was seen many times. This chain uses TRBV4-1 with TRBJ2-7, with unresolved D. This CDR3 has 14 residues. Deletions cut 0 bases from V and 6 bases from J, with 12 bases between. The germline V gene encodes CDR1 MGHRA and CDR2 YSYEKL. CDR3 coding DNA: TGCGCCAGCAGCCAAGAACTGAACCTTCGCGAGCAGTACTTC. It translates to CASSQELNLREQYF.

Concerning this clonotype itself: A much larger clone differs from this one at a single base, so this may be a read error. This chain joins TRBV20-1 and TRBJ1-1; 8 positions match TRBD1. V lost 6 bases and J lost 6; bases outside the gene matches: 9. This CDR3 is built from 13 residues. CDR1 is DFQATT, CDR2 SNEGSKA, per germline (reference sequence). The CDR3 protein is CSAARQGSAEAFF. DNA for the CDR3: TGCAGTGCCGCACGACAGGGGAGCGCTGAAGCTTTCTTT.

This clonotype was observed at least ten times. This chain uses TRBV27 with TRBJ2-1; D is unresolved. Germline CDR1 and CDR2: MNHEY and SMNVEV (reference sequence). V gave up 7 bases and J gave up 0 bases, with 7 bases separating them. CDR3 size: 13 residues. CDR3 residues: CASKGHSYNEQFF. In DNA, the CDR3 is TGTGCCAGCAAGGGTCACTCCTACAATGAGCAGTTCTTC.

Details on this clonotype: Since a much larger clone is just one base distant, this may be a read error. The CDR3 reads CASSEALGGETQHF. Here the CDR3 DNA reads TGTGCCAGCAGTGAAGCGCTAGGGGGAGAGACCCAGCACTTC. This rearrangement joins TRBV2 to TRBJ2-5, with D possibly matching TRBD1 (6 bases). The CDR3 covers 14 residues. Germline CDR1 is SNHLY and CDR2 is FYNNEI.

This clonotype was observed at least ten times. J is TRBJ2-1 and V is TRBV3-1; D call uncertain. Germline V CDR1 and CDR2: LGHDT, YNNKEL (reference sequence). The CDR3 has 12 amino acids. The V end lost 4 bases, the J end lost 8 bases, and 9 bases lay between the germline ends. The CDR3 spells CASSRSEYEQFF. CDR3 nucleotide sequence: TGTGCCAGCAGCCGCTCGGAGTATGAGCAGTTCTTC.

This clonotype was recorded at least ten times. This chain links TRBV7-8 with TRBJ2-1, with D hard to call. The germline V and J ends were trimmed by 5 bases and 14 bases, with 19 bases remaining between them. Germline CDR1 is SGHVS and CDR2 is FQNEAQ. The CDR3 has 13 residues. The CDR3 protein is CASSLGSLTEKFF. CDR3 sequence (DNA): TGTGCCAGCAGCCTGGGGTCACTAACCGAGAAGTTCTTC.

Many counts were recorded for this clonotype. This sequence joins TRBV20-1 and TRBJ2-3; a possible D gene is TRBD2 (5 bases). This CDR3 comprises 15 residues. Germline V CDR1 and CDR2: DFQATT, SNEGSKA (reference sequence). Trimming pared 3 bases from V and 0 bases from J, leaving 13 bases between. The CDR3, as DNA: TGCAGTGCTAGTTCTTACGGGGTTAGCACAGATACGCAGTATTTT. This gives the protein CSASSYGVSTDTQYF.